These 2 T cell receptor beta chains were sequenced from one sample in a study of blood T cell repertoires in COVID-19. The assay was immunoSEQ multiplex PCR, and TCRdb's table has in-frame clones only and misses some. The sample carries more than 350,000 clones, 70% to 90% recorded once. Sequenced sample: PBMCs or T cells enriched from blood (not recorded which). The receptors shown here come from a woman under 30 who had been exposed to COVID-19.

The chain joins TRBV3-1 (or the pseudogene TRBV3-2) to TRBJ2-5, with 10 bases aligning to TRBD2. The CDR3 loop spans 15 amino acids. The V gene's germline CDR1 is LGHDT and CDR2 YNNKEL (reference sequence). V shed 6 bases and J 5 bases; nucleotides not matched to a gene: 9. In DNA, the CDR3 is TGTGCCAGCAGTACCACTAGCGGGGCTAGGGAGACCCAGTACTTC. Residues: CASSTTSGARETQYF.

V usage is TRBV11-2 and J usage is TRBJ1-2; D unresolved. V was cut by 0 bases and J by 0 bases, with 11 bases left in between. Per the germline V gene, CDR1 is SGHAT and CDR2 is FQNNGV. The CDR3 sequence is 16 residues long. The CDR3 spells CASSLDPERANYGYTF. The CDR3 nucleotides read TGTGCCAGCAGCTTAGATCCCGAGCGGGCTAACTATGGCTACACCTTC. Full variable domain (rest looked up from reference TRBV11-2 and TRBJ1-2): EAGVAQSPRYKIIEKRQSVAFWCNPISGHATLYWYQQILGQGPKLLIQFQNNGVVDDSQLPKDRFSAERLKGVDSTLKIQPAKLEDSAVYLCASSLDPERANYGYTFGSGTRLTVV.